A selection of T cell receptor beta chains follows, all from one sample in a study of Graves' ophthalmopathy and Graves' hyperthyroidism. From the multiplex PCR reads, TCRdb called clonotypes with MiXCR, one entry per CDR3 protein. The repertoire consists of about 410,000 distinct CDR3 sequences, with about 18% occurring once and the leading ten covering 1.5% to 2%. The sample consisted of peripheral blood. Receptors were obtained from a woman under 30 with Graves' ophthalmopathy. The CDR3 runs from the conserved cysteine through the conserved F or W. The D gene is left open where the match is weak. Clone size appears in some rows only: once, few, many, or a class for an expanded clone.

>14|TRBD1|TRBJ2-7|TRBV6-2/TRBV6-3|many
TGTGCCATACGGACAGGGGCTGTATTGGACGAGCAGTACTTC
CAIRTGAVLDEQYF
>13|-|TRBJ2-7|TRBV2|-
TGTGCCAGACAGGCCCAGAGCTCCTACGAGCAGTACTTC
CARQAQSSYEQYF
>13|-|TRBJ2-7|TRBV27|many
TGTGCCAGCAGTGTCACTACAGGGTACGAGCAGTACTTC
CASSVTTGYEQYF
>14|-|TRBJ1-5|TRBV6-5|many
TGTGCCAGCAGTAGGAGTTATAGCAATCAGCCCCAGCATTTT
CASSRSYSNQPQHF
>14|-|TRBJ1-1|TRBV11-2|many
TGTGCCAGCAGCTCGGGACGGGAAAACACTGAAGCTTTCTTT
CASSSGRENTEAFF
>17|TRBD1|TRBJ2-7|TRBV11-2|-
TGTGCCAGCAGCAGCCGCGTGGGACAGGGGGTGGTCTACGAGCAGTACTTC
CASSSRVGQGVVYEQYF
>13|TRBD2|TRBJ2-7|TRBV6-1|few
TGTGCCAGCAGTGAGGGACTAGGAGGCGAGCAGTACTTC
CASSEGLGGEQYF
>12|-|TRBJ2-5|TRBV29-1|many
TGCAGCGTTGTGGGCTACCAAGAGACCCAGTACTTC
CSVVGYQETQYF
>14|-|TRBJ1-1|TRBV7-9|many
TGTGCCAGCAGCTCCGGACAGTATCTCACTGAAGCTTTCTTT
CASSSGQYLTEAFF
>16|TRBD2|TRBJ2-5|TRBV28|many
TGTGCCAGCACCACCAAGACTAGCGGAATCCAAGAGACCCAGTACTTC
CASTTKTSGIQETQYF
>12|-|TRBJ1-2|TRBV6-5|many
TGTGCCAGCAGTTACTCGGAGTTCAGCCCCACCTTC
CASSYSEFSPTF
>13|-|TRBJ1-2|TRBV6-5|-
TGTGCCAGCAGTTATTACAGAAGCTATGGCTACACCTTC
CASSYYRSYGYTF
>16|TRBD1|TRBJ2-7|TRBV4-1|many
TGCGCCAGCAGCCAAGTGGAACAGGGGCTCTCCTACGAGCAGTACTTC
CASSQVEQGLSYEQYF
>14|-|TRBJ2-7|TRBV6-1|many
TGTGCCACTCAGGAGGCGGGCAGCTCCTACGAGCAGTACTTC
CATQEAGSSYEQYF
>16|-|TRBJ1-5|TRBV13|few
TGTGCCAGCAGCTTAGGCCTAGACGGGAGCAATCAGCCCCAGCATTTT
CASSLGLDGSNQPQHF
>14|-|TRBJ2-5|TRBV7-7|many
TGTGCTAGCAGCTTCAGGAGGGATTCGGAGACCCAGTACTTC
CASSFRRDSETQYF
>15|TRBD1|TRBJ2-5|TRBV11-2|many
TGTGCCAGCAGCTCCTACAGGGGGCCCGGGGAGACCCAGTACTTC
CASSSYRGPGETQYF
>12|-|TRBJ1-1|TRBV20-1|-
TGCAGTGCTATTCCCGGTAACACTGAAGCTTTCTTT
CSAIPGNTEAFF
>13|-|TRBJ1-3|TRBV9|once
TGTGCCAGCAGCACCTCTCCCGGAAACACCATATATTTT
CASSTSPGNTIYF
>12|-|TRBJ2-7|TRBV6-5|many
TGTGCCAGCAGTTCGACGCCGACCCAGCAGTACTTC
CASSSTPTQQYF
>13|-|TRBJ2-4|TRBV6-2/TRBV6-3|-
TGTGCCAGCAGTTTAGTGAATATGGTCATTCAGTACTTC
CASSLVNMVIQYF
>15|-|TRBJ1-2|TRBV12-3/TRBV12-4|many
TGTGCCAGCAGTGCCAGCCGAGGGGTGGGCTATGGCTACACCTTC
CASSASRGVGYGYTF
>14|TRBD1|TRBJ1-1|TRBV25-1|many
TGTGCCAGCGTCCAGGGGGGACTGAACACTGAAGCTTTCTTT
CASVQGGLNTEAFF
>20|TRBD2|TRBJ2-5|TRBV28|many
TGTGCCAGCAGTTTTGTATTTCGACTTGGGGCTAGCGGGGGGGGAGAGACCCAGTACTTC
CASSFVFRLGASGGGETQYF
>15|-|TRBJ1-5|TRBV6-5|many
TGTGCCAGCAGTTACCGCGGGACAAGCAATCAGCCCCAGCATTTT
CASSYRGTSNQPQHF
>15|-|TRBJ2-5|TRBV18|few
TGTGCCAGCTCACGCGGCAGGGAAGGACTTGAGACCCAGTACTTC
CASSRGREGLETQYF
>14|-|TRBJ1-1|TRBV12-3/TRBV12-4|-
TGTGCCAGCAGTTTGGGGGCCTCGAACACTGAAGCTTTCTTT
CASSLGASNTEAFF
>15|-|TRBJ2-7|TRBV18|many
TGTGCCAGCTCACCATTGGGGACGGACTCCTACGAGCAGTACTTC
CASSPLGTDSYEQYF
>16|-|TRBJ1-5|TRBV4-1|many
TGCGCCAGCAGCCAAGATCCGGGGAATAGCAATCAGCCCCAGCATTTT
CASSQDPGNSNQPQHF